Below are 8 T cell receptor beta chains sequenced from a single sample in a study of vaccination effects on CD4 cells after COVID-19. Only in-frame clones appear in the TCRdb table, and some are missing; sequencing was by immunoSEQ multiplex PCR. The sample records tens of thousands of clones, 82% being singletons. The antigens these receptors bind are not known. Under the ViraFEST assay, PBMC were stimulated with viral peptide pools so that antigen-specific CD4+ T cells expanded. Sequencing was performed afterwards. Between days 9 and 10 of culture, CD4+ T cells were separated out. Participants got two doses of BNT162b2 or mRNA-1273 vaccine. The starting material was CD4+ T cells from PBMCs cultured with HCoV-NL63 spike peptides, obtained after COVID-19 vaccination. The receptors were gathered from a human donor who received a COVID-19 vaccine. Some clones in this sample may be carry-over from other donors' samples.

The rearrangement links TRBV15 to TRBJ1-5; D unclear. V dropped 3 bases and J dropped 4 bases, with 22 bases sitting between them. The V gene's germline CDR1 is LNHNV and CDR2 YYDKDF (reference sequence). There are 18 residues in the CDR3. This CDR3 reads CATSRIGPSPVGNQPQHF. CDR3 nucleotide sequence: TGTGCCACCAGCAGGATAGGGCCTTCTCCGGTGGGGAATCAGCCCCAGCATTTT.

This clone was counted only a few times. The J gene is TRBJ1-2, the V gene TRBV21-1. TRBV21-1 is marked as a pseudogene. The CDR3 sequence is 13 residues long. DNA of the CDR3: TGTGCCAGCAGCAAAGCCCCGGGCTGGGGCTACACCTTC. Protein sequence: CASSKAPGWGYTF.

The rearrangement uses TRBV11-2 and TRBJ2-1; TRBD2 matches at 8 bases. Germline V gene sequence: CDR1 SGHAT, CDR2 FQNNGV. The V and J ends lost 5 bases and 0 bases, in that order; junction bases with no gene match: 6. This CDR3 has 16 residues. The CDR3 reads CASSTPSGGSYNEQFF. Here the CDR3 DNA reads TGTGCCAGCAGCACGCCGAGCGGGGGCTCCTACAATGAGCAGTTCTTC.

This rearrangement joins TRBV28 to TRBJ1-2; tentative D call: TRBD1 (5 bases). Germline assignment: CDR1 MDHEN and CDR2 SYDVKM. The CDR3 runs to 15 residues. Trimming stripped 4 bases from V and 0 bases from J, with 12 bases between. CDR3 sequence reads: CASSYWTQANYGYTF. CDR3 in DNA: TGTGCCAGCAGTTATTGGACACAAGCTAACTATGGCTACACCTTC.

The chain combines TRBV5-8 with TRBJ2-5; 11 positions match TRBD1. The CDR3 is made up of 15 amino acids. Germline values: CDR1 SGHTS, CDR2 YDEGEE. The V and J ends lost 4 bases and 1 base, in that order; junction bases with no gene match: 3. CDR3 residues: CASSRGTGGQETQYF. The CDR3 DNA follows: TGTGCCAGCAGCCGGGGGACAGGGGGCCAAGAGACCCAGTACTTC.

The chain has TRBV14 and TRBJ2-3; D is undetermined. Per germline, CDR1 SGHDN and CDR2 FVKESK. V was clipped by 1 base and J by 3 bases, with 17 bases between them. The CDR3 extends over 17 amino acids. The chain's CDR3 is CASSQGARTALTDTQYF. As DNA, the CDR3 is TGTGCCAGCAGCCAAGGAGCAAGGACGGCGCTGACAGATACGCAGTATTTT.

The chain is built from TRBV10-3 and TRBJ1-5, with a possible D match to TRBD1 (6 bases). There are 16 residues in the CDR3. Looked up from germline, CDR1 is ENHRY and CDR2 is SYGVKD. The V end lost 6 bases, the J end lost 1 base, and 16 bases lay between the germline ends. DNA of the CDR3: TGTGCCATCAGGGACCACAGGGCGGAGAGCAATCAGCCCCAGCATTTT. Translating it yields CAIRDHRAESNQPQHF.

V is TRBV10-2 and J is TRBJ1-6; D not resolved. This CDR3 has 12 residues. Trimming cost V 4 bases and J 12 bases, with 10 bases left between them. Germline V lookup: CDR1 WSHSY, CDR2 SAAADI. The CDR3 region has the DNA TGCGCCAGCAGTGGTAACATGGGACCCCTCCACTTT. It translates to CASSGNMGPLHF.